The 31 T cell receptor beta chains listed next were all sequenced from one sample in a study of chemoradiotherapy in HPV16-positive cancers. Method: immunoSEQ multiplex PCR; TCRdb's copy keeps in-frame clones and lacks some. The sample carries about 2,200 clones, 67% recorded once. The sequenced sample was tumor tissue, obtained from a patient who underwent chemoradiotherapy. These receptors originate from a human donor with HPV-associated anogenital cancer.

This chain uses TRBV6-5 with TRBJ2-5; 8 nucleotides agree with TRBD2. This CDR3 is 13 amino acids long. Trimming cost V 5 bases and J 5 bases; bases outside gene matches: 4. Germline CDR1 reads MNHEY; CDR2 reads SVGAGI. In nucleotides, the CDR3 is TGTGCCAGCAGTCGGGGGGGATGGGAGACCCAGTACTTC. This codes for CASSRGGWETQYF.

The gene calls are TRBV7-3 and TRBJ2-5; D might be TRBD2 (5 bases). Germline V gene lookup returns CDR1 SGHTA and CDR2 FQGTGA. V lost 5 bases and J lost 3, with 16 bases in between. The CDR3 runs to 15 residues. The CDR3 DNA reads TGTGCCAGCAGCCCCACCGGGATAGCCAAAGAGACCCAGTACTTC. Translated, it gives CASSPTGIAKETQYF.

This sequence joins TRBV7-9 and TRBJ2-7, with D unclear. The V end lost 5 bases, the J end lost 0 bases, and 17 bases lay between the germline ends. Germline CDR1 reads SEHNR; CDR2 reads FQNEAQ (reference sequence). The CDR3 runs to 16 residues. The CDR3 is CASSLLPVSHSYEQYV. As DNA, the CDR3 is TGTGCCAGCAGCCTACTGCCGGTTTCCCACTCCTACGAGCAGTACGTC.

The V call is TRBV5-1, the J call TRBJ1-1; D is unclear. Deletions cut 4 bases from V and 6 bases from J, with 19 bases between. Germline V gives CDR1 SGHRS, CDR2 YFSETQ. The CDR3 is 15 residues long. The CDR3 spells CASSPSRLLGSEAFF. CDR3 nucleotides: TGCGCCAGCAGCCCTTCCCGGTTGCTGGGGTCTGAAGCTTTCTTT.

This chain links TRBV2 with TRBJ2-1; TRBD2 aligns across 7 bases. Per the germline V gene, CDR1 is SNHLY and CDR2 is FYNNEI. This CDR3 contains 15 residues. J lost 3 bases, V lost 6 bases, and 8 bases had no gene match. The CDR3 sequence: CASRRREGLYNEQFF. The CDR3 nucleotides read TGTGCCAGCAGAAGGAGGGAGGGCCTCTACAATGAGCAGTTCTTC.

The chain joins TRBV10-3 to TRBJ2-7, with TRBD2 matching 8 bases. The V gene end was trimmed by 0 bases and the J gene end by 5 bases; junction bases not matched to a gene: 9. The germline CDR1 and CDR2 sequences are ENHRY and SYGVKD. The CDR3 consists of 16 residues. In DNA, the CDR3 is TGTGCCATCAGTGAGTCTAGAGTAGCGGGAAACCACGAGCAGTACTTC. This translates into CAISESRVAGNHEQYF.

The V and J genes are TRBV9 and TRBJ2-3; 11 nucleotides agree with TRBD2. With V trimmed by 0 bases and J by 6 bases, 6 bases remained unmatched. This CDR3 contains 16 residues. Germline-derived CDR1 and CDR2 are SGDLS and YYNGEE. The CDR3 loop is CASSVDYGTSGDTQYF. The CDR3 DNA follows: TGTGCCAGCAGCGTAGATTATGGGACTAGCGGCGATACGCAGTATTTT.

The CDR3 spells CASSVGKGVAYNEQFF. The CDR3 bases are TGTGCCAGCAGCGTAGGTAAGGGAGTAGCCTACAATGAGCAGTTCTTC. This chain links TRBV9 with TRBJ2-1; a weak D match, TRBD2 (5 bases). Trimming stripped 0 bases from V and 2 bases from J, with 12 bases between. Per the germline V gene, CDR1 is SGDLS and CDR2 is YYNGEE. The CDR3 totals 16 residues. Using reference TRBV9 and TRBJ2-1 for the parts outside the CDR3, the full variable domain is DSGVTQTPKHLITATGQRVTLRCSPRSGDLSVYWYQQSLDQGLQFLIQYYNGEERAKGNILERFSAQQFPDLHSELNLSSLELGDSALYFCASSVGKGVAYNEQFFGPGTRLTVL.

The rearrangement joins TRBV18 to TRBJ1-4; D may be TRBD1 (6 bases). There are 16 residues in the CDR3. V was shortened by 0 bases and J by 7 bases, with 15 bases between the two germline ends. Germline V gene sequence: CDR1 KGHSH, CDR2 LQKENI. The chain's CDR3 is CASSPPGDIGGEKLFF. CDR3 DNA: TGTGCCAGCTCACCACCTGGGGATATAGGGGGTGAAAAACTGTTTTTT.

The chain employs TRBV30 and TRBJ2-3; 10 positions agree with TRBD2. The length of the CDR3 is 19 residues. J gave up 3 bases and V 0 bases, and 15 bases lay outside the gene matches. Germline CDR1 GTSNPN, CDR2 SVGIG (reference sequence). Here the CDR3 reads CAWSVPRWLAGERTDTQYF. The CDR3 coding sequence is TGTGCCTGGAGTGTACCTAGATGGCTAGCGGGAGAGAGGACAGATACGCAGTATTTT.

The J gene is TRBJ2-1, the V gene TRBV7-2, with D possibly TRBD2 on 6 matching bases. Germline CDR1 is SGHTA and CDR2 is FQGNSA. The V gene lost 1 base and the J gene lost 3 bases, with 13 bases spanning the gap. The CDR3 spans 16 residues. Here the CDR3 DNA reads TGTGCCAGCAGCTTAGAGGGGCGGGGAAGCTACAATGAGCAGTTCTTC. Residues: CASSLEGRGSYNEQFF.

V usage is TRBV7-2 and J usage is TRBJ1-4; 7 nucleotides align to TRBD1. Per germline, CDR1 SGHTA and CDR2 FQGNSA. This CDR3 contains 15 residues. V shed 5 bases and J 8 bases; nucleotides not matched to a gene: 11. CDR3 nucleotide sequence: TGTGCCAGCAGCGCAACAGGGGCGGGTTACGAAAAACTGTTTTTT. Protein sequence: CASSATGAGYEKLFF. The full variable domain, with the rest looked up from reference TRBV7-2 and TRBJ1-4, is GAGVSQSPSNKVTEKGKDVELRCDPISGHTALYWYRQSLGQGLEFLIYFQGNSAPDKSGLPSDRFSAERTGGSVSTLTIQRTQQEDSAVYLCASSATGAGYEKLFFGSGTQLSVL.

The genes are TRBV19 and TRBJ2-7; D not certain. Germline V lookup: CDR1 LNHDA, CDR2 SQIVND (reference sequence). V was pared by 1 base and J by 3 bases, with 7 bases between. This CDR3 is 13 amino acids long. The CDR3 region has the DNA TGTGCCAGTAGTATAGTACCCAACTACGAGCAGTACTTC. As protein: CASSIVPNYEQYF.

V usage is TRBV7-6 and J usage is TRBJ2-7, with TRBD1 identical over 8 bases. The junction had 7 bases not matched to a gene; V was cut back by 5 bases and J by 4 bases. Germline CDR1 reads SGHVS; CDR2 reads FNYEAQ. The CDR3 is 14 residues long. The CDR3 sequence is CASSAGTGLYEQYV. The CDR3 DNA sequence: TGTGCCAGCAGCGCGGGGACAGGCCTATACGAGCAGTACGTC.

This chain links TRBV6-1 with TRBJ2-7, with no clear D. This CDR3 is 12 amino acids long. V was cut by 2 bases and J by 3 bases, with 5 bases left in between. From germline, CDR1 is MNHNS and CDR2 SASEGT. CDR3: CASSERGYEQYV. The CDR3 nucleotides are TGTGCCAGCAGTGAACGTGGCTACGAGCAGTACGTC.

V usage is TRBV14 and J usage is TRBJ1-2; 7 bases are a match to TRBD1. The trim removed 0 bases at V and 6 bases at J, leaving 7 bases unmatched. This CDR3 is built from 15 residues. Germline V lookup: CDR1 SGHDN, CDR2 FVKESK. CDR3 amino acids: CASSQEMGTANGYTF. As DNA, the CDR3 is TGTGCCAGCAGCCAAGAAATGGGGACAGCTAATGGCTACACCTTC.

The chain couples TRBV5-1 to TRBJ1-5; no reliable D call. Germline V gene sequence: CDR1 SGHRS, CDR2 YFSETQ. This CDR3 contains 15 residues. The ends were cut back, 2 bases at V and 0 bases at J, with 9 bases in the middle. The DNA of the CDR3 is TGCGCCAGCAGCTTAGGATCGGGTAGCAATCAGCCCCAGCATTTT. Protein product: CASSLGSGSNQPQHF.

The chain uses TRBV7-2 and TRBJ2-5; a possible D gene is TRBD1 (5 bases). The CDR3 runs 11 residues. Germline V CDR1 and CDR2: SGHTA, FQGNSA. V was shortened by 5 bases and J by 5 bases, with 6 bases between the two germline ends. The CDR3 DNA reads TGTGCCAGCAGCGCAGGGGAGACCCAGTACTTC. Encoded protein: CASSAGETQYF.

V is TRBV11-2 and J is TRBJ2-1, with TRBD2 identical over 9 bases. The junction had 12 bases not matched to a gene; V was cut back by 5 bases and J by 4 bases. There are 17 residues in the CDR3. Germline-derived CDR1 and CDR2 are SGHAT and FQNNGV. The CDR3 protein is CASSPTGLAGSYNEQFF. The CDR3, as DNA: TGTGCCAGCAGCCCCACCGGCCTAGCGGGGTCATACAATGAGCAGTTCTTC. The variable domain in full, with the rest retrieved from reference TRBV11-2 and TRBJ2-1, is EAGVAQSPRYKIIEKRQSVAFWCNPISGHATLYWYQQILGQGPKLLIQFQNNGVVDDSQLPKDRFSAERLKGVDSTLKIQPAKLEDSAVYLCASSPTGLAGSYNEQFFGPGTRLTVL.

This clone was seen only a few times. The chain combines TRBV27 with TRBJ1-1; TRBD1 matches at 8 bases. V shed 5 bases and J 0 bases; nucleotides not matched to a gene: 5. CDR3 size: 15 residues. Germline V gene sequence: CDR1 MNHEY, CDR2 SMNVEV (reference sequence). For the CDR3, the DNA is TGTGCCAGCAGTATGGGACAGGCGGTGAACACTGAAGCTTTCTTT. Translation: CASSMGQAVNTEAFF.

V is TRBV6-1 and J is TRBJ2-7, with 16 bases identical to TRBD2. This CDR3 region has 19 residues. With V trimmed by 0 bases and J by 2 bases, 7 bases remained unmatched. Germline V gene data show CDR1 as MNHNS and CDR2 as SASEGT. CDR3 nucleotide sequence: TGTGCCAGCAGTGAAGCCGGGACTAGCGGGAGGGCCAAGACCTACGAGCAGTACGTC. This codes for CASSEAGTSGRAKTYEQYV.

The V and J genes are TRBV27 and TRBJ2-1; 8 nucleotides line up with TRBD2. Germline CDR1 MNHEY, CDR2 SMNVEV (reference sequence). V was clipped by 5 bases and J by 0 bases; unmatched bases: 6. This CDR3 is 16 amino acids long. The CDR3 bases are TGTGCCAGCAGTCGTGGGCGGGGGGCCTCCTACAATGAGCAGTTCTTC. As protein: CASSRGRGASYNEQFF.

This chain uses TRBV27 with TRBJ1-6, with D maybe TRBD1 (5 bases). Trimming cost V 4 bases and J 9 bases, with 16 bases left between them. This CDR3 spans 15 amino acids. The germline V gene encodes CDR1 MNHEY and CDR2 SMNVEV (reference sequence). CDR3: CASSSDRRVVSPLHF. The CDR3 DNA reads as TGTGCCAGCAGTTCTGACAGAAGGGTAGTTTCACCCCTCCACTTT.

By frequency in the sample, this clone is large. The V call is TRBV5-6, the J call TRBJ2-7; TRBD1 aligns across 7 bases. CDR3 length: 14 amino acids. Germline V gene data show CDR1 as SGHDT and CDR2 as YYEEEE. V dropped 4 bases and J dropped 2; count of bases not matched to a gene: 6. The CDR3 protein is CASSPWDSPYEQYV. The CDR3 nucleotides are TGTGCCAGCAGCCCATGGGACAGCCCCTACGAGCAGTACGTC.

V is TRBV5-6 and J is TRBJ1-5; D uncertain. Trimming left V 0 bases short and J 5 bases short, with 12 bases between. This CDR3 is built from 15 residues. Germline V CDR1 and CDR2: SGHDT, YYEEEE. This CDR3 is CASSLAVGQHQPQHF. In DNA, the CDR3 is TGTGCCAGCAGCTTGGCCGTAGGGCAGCATCAGCCCCAGCATTTT.

The chain couples TRBV11-3 to TRBJ2-1; D is undetermined. This CDR3 is built from 14 residues. Trimming left V 2 bases short and J 7 bases short, with 12 bases between. The germline V gene has CDR1 SGHNT and CDR2 YENEEA. CDR3 region: CASSLTEVRNEQFF. The CDR3 DNA reads as TGTGCCAGCAGCTTAACCGAGGTGAGGAATGAGCAGTTCTTC. The full variable domain, its missing parts supplied by reference TRBV11-3 and TRBJ2-1, is EAGVVQSPRYKIIEKKQPVAFWCNPISGHNTLYWYLQNLGQGPELLIRYENEEAVDDSQLPKDRFSAERLKGVDSTLKIQPAELGDSAVYLCASSLTEVRNEQFFGPGTRLTVL.

The rearrangement links TRBV30 to TRBJ1-4; TRBD1 might be the D (5 bases). Trimming stripped 4 bases from V and 8 bases from J, with 20 bases between. The CDR3 has 15 amino acids. The germline gives CDR1 GTSNPN, CDR2 SVGIG (reference sequence). The DNA of the CDR3 is TGTGCCTGGACCTTAGGGGACGGGTTTAGAGAAAAACTGTTTTTT. This codes for CAWTLGDGFREKLFF. Full variable domain (rest looked up from reference TRBV30 and TRBJ1-4): SQTIHQWPATLVQPVGSPLSLECTVEGTSNPNLYWYRQAAGRGLQLLFYSVGIGQISSEVPQNLSASRPQDRQFILSSKKLLLSDSGFYLCAWTLGDGFREKLFFGSGTQLSVL.

This clone was counted a few times. V and J are TRBV6-5 and TRBJ1-2, with D perhaps TRBD1 (5 bases). The germline gives CDR1 MNHEY, CDR2 SVGAGI. The CDR3 totals 12 residues. Trimming removed 10 bases from V and 7 bases from J, with 16 bases in between. This chain's CDR3 is CATREGQGGYTF. CDR3 DNA: TGTGCCACCAGGGAGGGCCAGGGTGGCTACACCTTC.

This clone is large by share. The V and J genes are TRBV4-1 and TRBJ1-2, with a tentative D call TRBD1 (5 bases). Trimming removed 4 bases at V and 1 base at J, with 13 bases between. The CDR3 consists of 15 residues. Germline assignment: CDR1 MGHRA and CDR2 YSYEKL. This chain's CDR3 is CASSRTQQDNYGYTF. Here the CDR3 DNA reads TGCGCCAGCAGCCGGACCCAACAGGATAACTATGGCTACACCTTC.

This CDR3 reads CASSLPDRQETQYF. CDR3 nucleotides: TGTGCCAGCAGTTTACCGGACAGACAAGAGACCCAGTACTTC. V is TRBV28 and J is TRBJ2-5; tentatively, D is TRBD1 (6 bases). The CDR3 is 14 amino acids. V was trimmed by 2 bases and J by 2 bases, leaving 9 bases between them. Germline CDR1 is MDHEN and CDR2 is SYDVKM.

The chain employs TRBV4-2 and TRBJ2-2; the D is unclear. V was shortened by 4 bases and J by 3 bases, with 15 bases between the two germline ends. Germline loops: CDR1 LGHNA, CDR2 YNFKEQ. CDR3 length: 16 residues. CDR3 in amino acids: CASSPPGFGYTGELFF. The DNA for the CDR3 is TGTGCCAGCAGCCCCCCCGGGTTTGGGTACACCGGGGAGCTGTTTTTT.